This T cell receptor (beta chain) was profiled in a study of T cells after yellow fever vaccination (dated by TCRdb to about 2019). Looking at the study overall: The SMART-Seq v4 Ultra Low Input RNA kit was used to prepare libraries from fractions with low cell numbers. Bulk TCR alpha and beta repertoires were sequenced longitudinally to track T-cell clones before and after primary and booster YFV17D yellow fever vaccination. Two healthy male donors, one aged 18 to 30 and one aged 30 to 40 years, were included in the cohort. Bulk PBMC replicates and cell subsets were isolated from blood drawn at multiple timepoints before and after both primary and secondary immunization. Study-wide conclusions, independent of this receptor: The secondary T-cell response was found to be weaker but faster than the primary response, with a peak reached on day 5 rather than on day 15. A small share of clonotypes was detected in both CD4 and CD8 compartments, with the overlap likely arising from convergent recombination. Because the study included only two donors, the extent to which the findings can be generalized is limited. Computational filtering was needed because FACS-sorted repertoires could contain abundant contaminating clonotypes from the bulk population. Most clones expanded after primary vaccination were re-detected after the booster (almost 98% of CD4 and roughly 87% of CD8), suggesting broad memory maintenance.

Sequencer: Illumina NovaSeq 6000. TCR cDNA was synthesized by 5'RACE template switching, through which a universal primer site and unique molecular identifiers were introduced. cDNA synthesis was primed from both the TCR alpha and TCR beta constant segments. Library amplification used two PCR steps, and the second PCR step added sample barcodes and sequencing adapters. Sequencing of libraries was done on Illumina HiSeq 2500 (2x100 bp) or NovaSeq (2x150 bp). The authors processed their data as follows. MIGEC was used to demultiplex reads and collapse the reads into UMI consensus sequences, and MiXCR was used for V(D)J alignment. Vaccine-responding clonotypes were defined with edgeR using replicate PBMC samples, requiring FDR below 0.01 and a log2 fold change above 5 up to day 15. CD4 or CD8 identity was assigned to each bulk clonotype according to whether the clonotype was present at higher abundance in the sequenced CD4 repertoire or the sequenced CD8 repertoire. The public reads were quality trimmed at Q25 with fastp and then assembled into clones with MiXCR by TCRdb, keeping productive beta chains. Records with the same CDR3 protein are collapsed into one entry carrying the most frequent genes and DNA. It is TCRdb's table, rather than the study itself, that gives the V and J calls and clone size. The sample has some 250,000 distinct CDR3 sequences on record, more than 3.5% of them singletons. The ten largest clones add up to about 19% of the sample.

The intended sense of this specimen's treatment or condition label: live attenuated yellow fever vaccine strain. At every blood-draw timepoint, two biological replicates of bulk PBMCs were collected. A standard Ficoll-Paque protocol was used to isolate PBMCs from peripheral blood. TriZol was used to extract RNA from bulk PBMCs, CD4 and CD8 fractions, and dextramer-positive and dextramer-negative fractions. This clonotype was seen at least ten times. Which antigen it targets is not known. Per-base quality was not reported, and no clone a single base away is much larger than it. Ends trimmed: V by 4 bases, J by 0 bases; bases unmatched to a gene: 4. The CDR3 has 16 amino acids, counting the end cysteine and phenylalanine. The retained sequence is limited to the CDR3, 48 bases, with the frame set at the first base. CDR1 is given as SEHNR and CDR2 as FQNEAQ, both from the germline V gene (reference sequence).

The source material was PBMCs, sampled 15 days after the yellow fever booster vaccination. The TCR comes from a young man who received the YFV17D yellow fever vaccine. The chain links TRBV7-9 with TRBJ1-3; a stretch of 9 junction bases matches TRBD1. The DNA sequence is TGTGCCAGCAGCTCCCAGACAGGGGGCTCTGGAAACACCATATATTTT. Its amino acids are CASSSQTGGSGNTIYF.